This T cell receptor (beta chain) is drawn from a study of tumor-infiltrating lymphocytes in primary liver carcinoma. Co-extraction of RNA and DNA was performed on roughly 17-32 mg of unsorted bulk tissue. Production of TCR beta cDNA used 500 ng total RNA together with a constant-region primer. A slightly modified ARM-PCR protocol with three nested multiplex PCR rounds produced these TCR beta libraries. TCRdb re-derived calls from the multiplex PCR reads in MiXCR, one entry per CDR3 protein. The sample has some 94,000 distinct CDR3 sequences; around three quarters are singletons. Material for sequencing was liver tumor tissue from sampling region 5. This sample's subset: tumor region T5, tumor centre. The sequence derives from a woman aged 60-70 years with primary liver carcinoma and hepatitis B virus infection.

The CDR3 nucleotides read TGTGCCAGCAACCCCCGACCTCTTAACACCGGGGAGCTGTTTTTT. It translates to CASNPRPLNTGELFF. The rearrangement links TRBV11-3 to TRBJ2-2; D is unclear. This CDR3 has 15 residues. V lost 7 bases and J 2 bases, leaving 14 bases between the germline ends. From germline, CDR1 is SGHNT and CDR2 YENEEA.